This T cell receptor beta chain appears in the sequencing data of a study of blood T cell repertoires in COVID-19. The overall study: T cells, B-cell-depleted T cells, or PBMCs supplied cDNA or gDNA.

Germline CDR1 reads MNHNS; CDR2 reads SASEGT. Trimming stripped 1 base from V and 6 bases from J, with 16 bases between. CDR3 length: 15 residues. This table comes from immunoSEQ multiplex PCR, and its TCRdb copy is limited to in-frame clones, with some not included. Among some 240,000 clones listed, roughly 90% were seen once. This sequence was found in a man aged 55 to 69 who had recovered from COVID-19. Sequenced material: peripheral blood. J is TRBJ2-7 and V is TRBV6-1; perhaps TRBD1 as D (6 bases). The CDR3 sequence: CASSEEAYRAFEQYV. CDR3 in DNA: TGTGCCAGCAGTGAAGAGGCGTACAGGGCTTTCGAGCAGTACGTC.